This T cell receptor (beta chain) was recovered during a study of Graves' ophthalmopathy and Graves' hyperthyroidism (dated by TCRdb to the late 2010s). Study-level background: Peripheral blood was collected before any treatment was given, at the time of initial diagnosis. TCR beta repertoire signatures were used to distinguish Graves' ophthalmopathy from Graves' hyperthyroidism and to predict progression to ophthalmopathy. In total, 135 blood samples were TCR-sequenced: approximately 40 ophthalmopathy, over 70 hyperthyroidism and approximately 17 hyperthyroidism-to-ophthalmopathy patients. To explore V-J signatures distinguishing ophthalmopathy from hyperthyroidism, a discovery set of under 110 patients (fewer than 45 ophthalmopathy, 55 to 60 stable hyperthyroidism) was enrolled. An independent validation cohort comprised roughly 20 hyperthyroidism patients and roughly 15 patients who later progressed from hyperthyroidism to ophthalmopathy. T-cell repertoires of thyroid tissue and blood were compared in over 5 hyperthyroidism patients. Following sample collection, hyperthyroidism patients were given methimazole at a starting dose of 30 mg daily, and ophthalmopathy patients were given high-dose intravenous methylprednisolone. What the research found in general, with its limitations: Most of the expanded thyroid clonotypes with a frequency above 0.001 were also detected in blood, and it was suggested that the thyroid immune response may be reflected by blood repertoires. In validation, the model predicted ophthalmopathy progression with 55% to 71% sensitivity and roughly 72% specificity; some 13 predicted patients were CT-confirmed with GO in a median of 6.5 months. No statistical method was used to predetermine the sample size, and group allocation was not hidden from the investigators. In cross-validation, the 13-signature model distinguished ophthalmopathy from stable hyperthyroidism with 87.88% sensitivity and about 81% specificity, while in the test set the corresponding values were about 80% and 75%.

V sheds 2 bases and J sheds 12 bases, leaving 22 bases between their ends. Per the germline V gene (reference sequence), DFQATT is the CDR1 and SNEGSKA is the CDR2. Including the terminal cysteine and phenylalanine, the CDR3 comprises 14 residues. Only the CDR3 part of the read is kept: 42 bases, read in frame from the first base. Ophthalmopathy patients were characterized by moderately to severely active disease, a Clinical Activity Score of at least 3, a NOSPECS grade of at least 4, and a disease duration under 3 months. Patients were excluded if they had other autoimmune diseases, uncontrolled infections, pregnancy or lactation. Clinical symptoms, serum thyroxine, TRAb, thyroid ultrasound and orbital computed tomography formed the basis of the diagnosis. Using Ficoll-Paque density gradient centrifugation, PBMCs were isolated from about 9.4 ml of fresh peripheral blood. Trizol reagent was used to extract the total RNA, and its quality was then checked on an Agilent 2100 Bioanalyzer.

Notes on this clonotype: No cognate antigen has been identified for it. Nothing much larger sits one base from this clone, and base qualities are not available.

For repertoire sequencing, the TCR beta CDR3 regions were amplified from RNA transcripts. The first round of RT-PCR was done with HTBI primers and the Qiagen OneStep RT-PCR kit, and was followed by a second round of multiplex PCR, then size selection and purification. Libraries were sequenced on an Illumina HiSeq2000 using paired-end 100 bp reads. The paper's processing steps were these. Reads were processed with SOAPnuke, discarding reads with adapters, uncalled bases, mean Phred below 15, or no exact constant-primer or identifier match. COPE v1.2.5 was used to merge the high-quality paired reads. Clonotypes were defined as unique nucleotide sequences and were aligned to IMGT TRB V, D and J references using MiTCR v1.1. Analysis was restricted to V-J combinations with a frequency above 0.0001, which covered about 99% of repertoires. For each V-J combination, a TCR clonal expansion and chaos score was defined as F50 clonal expansion divided by the chaos observed in the TCRdist matrix. Welch's t-statistics and random forest were used to reduce the features to 13 V-J combinations, which were then used as input to a naive Bayes classifier. Thyroid-blood repertoire similarity was quantified with the Morisita-Horn index. The public reads were run again by TCRdb, first through fastp at Q25 and then through MiXCR, and only productive beta chains were kept. CDR3 protein duplicates are merged, each entry listing the most common genes and DNA. Clone size and V and J calls follow TCRdb, not the original study. In this sample the table shows roughly 220,000 distinct CDR3 sequences, about 47% of which occur a single time. Less than 50% of the sample is in the top ten clones.

The V and J genes are TRBV20-1 and TRBJ1-2, and possibly TRBD1, on 5 matching bases. Sequenced input: peripheral blood. The clonotype was recovered from an adult man with Graves' ophthalmopathy. The nucleotide sequence is TGCAGTGCTAGACGGGGACTCCTTAGCTCTGGAAACACCTTC. The resulting protein is CSARRGLLSSGNTF.